A single sample is the source of the 2 T cell receptor beta chains below, sequenced in a study of T-cell memory formation after mild COVID-19. In TCRdb, the 5' RACE reads were re-called with MiXCR into one record per CDR3 protein. The sample includes 260,000 or so distinct CDR3 sequences, 16% of them seen just once. Sequenced input: PBMCs or a T cell subset sorted from them (not recorded which). Every receptor here comes from a young man who had mild COVID-19 (a few samples of this study predate the infection). Cell type and time point are not known.

The chain has TRBV5-1 and TRBJ2-3, with a tentative D call TRBD1 (8 bases). Deletions cut 0 bases from V and 6 bases from J, with 17 bases between. In germline, CDR1 is SGHRS, CDR2 YFSETQ. This CDR3 spans 16 amino acids. The CDR3 sequence is CASSLAGQGGMDTQYF. DNA for the CDR3: TGCGCCAGCAGCTTGGCTGGACAGGGAGGGATGGATACGCAGTATTTT.

This clonotype was seen repeatedly, ten times or more. The chain links TRBV7-2 to TRBJ2-7, with D maybe TRBD2 (6 bases). CDR1 is SGHTA and CDR2 is FQGNSA in the germline V gene. V lost 6 bases and J lost 1, with 10 bases in between. The CDR3 extends over 13 amino acids. CDR3 residues: CASSLAGSYEQYF. The CDR3 DNA reads TGTGCCAGCAGTTTGGCGGGGTCCTACGAGCAGTACTTC.